One and the same sample provided the 31 T cell receptor beta chains below, sequenced in a study of cytomegalovirus exposure and HLA in healthy donors. Primers: 60 Vbeta forward and 13 Jbeta reverse. Clones were read by immunoSEQ multiplex PCR, and TCRdb kept only the in-frame ones, dropping some. This sample carries about 190,000 clones, around 77% of them seen once, and the ten largest clones take about 1.5%. Sequenced material: PBMCs. The receptors here all came from a woman between 18 and 29 years old in good health and CMV-seronegative.

This clone was counted only a few times. The rearrangement uses TRBV5-1 and TRBJ1-1, with no clear D. Between the trimmed V and J ends, which lost 1 base and 0 bases, there was a span of 16 bases. CDR3 length: 17 residues. Looked up from germline, CDR1 is SGHRS and CDR2 is YFSETQ. The CDR3 sequence is CASSLSPQRVMNTEAFF. As DNA, the CDR3 is TGCGCCAGCAGCTTGAGTCCACAGAGGGTTATGAACACTGAAGCTTTCTTT.

This clone was seen only a few times. The gene calls are TRBV6-5 and TRBJ1-3; D call uncertain. V lost 8 bases to trimming and J lost 2 bases, with 10 bases between them. This CDR3 has 13 amino acids. Per germline, CDR1 MNHEY and CDR2 SVGAGI. CDR3 region: CASAELTGNTIYF. The CDR3 bases are TGTGCCAGCGCCGAGTTAACTGGAAACACCATATATTTT.

The rearrangement uses TRBV14 and TRBJ2-5, with D maybe TRBD1 (5 bases). Trimming stripped 0 bases from V and 3 bases from J, with 11 bases between. The CDR3 loop spans 15 amino acids. From germline, CDR1 is SGHDN and CDR2 FVKESK. The CDR3 region is CASSQEGLGEETQYF. The CDR3 DNA sequence: TGTGCCAGCAGCCAAGAAGGTCTAGGGGAAGAGACCCAGTACTTC.

The genes are TRBV10-3 and TRBJ2-7; 10 bases align to TRBD1. CDR3 size: 14 residues. The V and J ends lost 4 bases and 5 bases, in that order; junction bases with no gene match: 5. From germline, CDR1 is ENHRY and CDR2 SYGVKD. CDR3 amino acids: CAISVRQGADEQYF. The CDR3 DNA sequence: TGTGCCATCAGTGTCCGACAGGGGGCCGACGAGCAGTACTTC.

V is TRBV9 and J is TRBJ1-2; 8 bases agree with TRBD1. CDR1 is SGDLS, CDR2 YYNGEE, per germline. Losses at the gene ends were 2 bases for V and 0 bases for J; bases not matched to a gene: 6. The CDR3 contains 16 residues. CDR3: CASSVTGAKTNYGYTF. DNA for the CDR3: TGTGCCAGCAGCGTGACAGGGGCAAAAACTAACTATGGCTACACCTTC.

This chain uses TRBV7-3 with TRBJ2-1; a weak D match, TRBD1 (6 bases). The CDR3 length is 15 residues. V shed 5 bases and J shed 0 bases, with 11 bases lying between them. Germline values: CDR1 SGHTA, CDR2 FQGTGA. This chain's CDR3 is CASSRRGSSYNEQFF. CDR3 sequence (DNA): TGTGCCAGCAGCAGAAGGGGGAGCTCCTACAATGAGCAGTTCTTC.

This clone showed up just once. The CDR3 reads CASSWGGQGRWLAEYNEQFF. The CDR3, as DNA: TGTGCCAGCAGCTGGGGGGGACAGGGGAGGTGGCTAGCGGAATACAATGAGCAGTTCTTC. The V gene is TRBV5-4, the J gene TRBJ2-1; TRBD1 aligns across 10 bases. Germline-derived CDR1 and CDR2 are SGHNT and YYREEE (reference sequence). The CDR3 consists of 20 residues. After removal of 3 bases from V and 4 bases from J, the junction contained 19 bases not matched to a gene. The entire variable domain, with the rest obtained from reference TRBV5-4 and TRBJ2-1, is as follows: ETGVTQSPTHLIKTRGQQVTLRCSSQSGHNTVSWYQQALGQGPQFIFQYYREEENGRGNFPPRFSGLQFPNYSSELNVNALELDDSALYLCASSWGGQGRWLAEYNEQFFGPGTRLTVL.

The genes are TRBV27 and TRBJ2-1; a possible D gene is TRBD2 (6 bases). With 5 bases removed from V and 6 bases from J, the gap between germline ends came to 11 bases. Germline loops: CDR1 MNHEY, CDR2 SMNVEV (reference sequence). The CDR3 has 13 amino acids. This CDR3 is CASSPGLLNEQFF. CDR3 nucleotide sequence: TGTGCCAGCAGTCCGGGACTCCTCAATGAGCAGTTCTTC.

This chain joins TRBV5-1 and TRBJ2-1; TRBD2 agrees at 11 bases. V shed 3 bases, J shed 4 bases, and the junction held 12 bases outside the gene matches. CDR3 length: 18 residues. Germline CDR1 reads SGHRS; CDR2 reads YFSETQ. CDR3 coding DNA: TGCGCCAGCAGCTCGGCTAGCGGGGGGCCTCTGTTATACAATGAGCAGTTCTTC. Its translation is CASSSASGGPLLYNEQFF.

This clone was counted a single time. This chain links TRBV7-2 with TRBJ2-7, with D perhaps TRBD1 (5 bases). The germline gives CDR1 SGHTA, CDR2 FQGNSA. The CDR3 spans 14 residues. Trimming stripped 5 bases from V and 0 bases from J, with 11 bases between. The CDR3 DNA reads as TGTGCCAGCAGCCCGACAGTAATCTCCTACGAGCAGTACTTC. This translates into CASSPTVISYEQYF.

V is TRBV7-3 and J is TRBJ2-2, with TRBD1 matching over 10 bases. Germline loops: CDR1 SGHTA, CDR2 FQGTGA. The CDR3 extends over 16 amino acids. Trimming took 4 bases from V and 7 from J; bases not matched to a gene: 9. The CDR3 region has the DNA TGTGCCAGCAGCTCGCCGGGACAGGGGAAAATCGGGGAGCTGTTTTTT. It translates to CASSSPGQGKIGELFF.

J is TRBJ2-7 and V is TRBV6-1, with D perhaps matching TRBD2 (6 bases). Between the trimmed V and J ends, which lost 6 bases and 1 base, there was a span of 13 bases. The V gene's germline CDR1 is MNHNS and CDR2 SASEGT. The CDR3 runs 14 residues. The CDR3 DNA reads TGTGCCAGCAGATCCGGGACTGCTTCCTACGAGCAGTACTTC. This sequence encodes CASRSGTASYEQYF.

The chain employs TRBV7-2 and TRBJ2-5; TRBD2 aligns across 12 bases. CDR1 SGHTA and CDR2 FQGNSA come from the germline V gene. V gave up 5 bases and J gave up 6 bases; unmatched junction bases: 10. This CDR3 comprises 16 residues. The CDR3 bases are TGTGCCAGCAGCCGAACTAGCGGGGGGTTTCCCAAGACCCAGTACTTC. Its translation: CASSRTSGGFPKTQYF.

The rearrangement joins TRBV7-2 to TRBJ2-5; 9 bases line up with TRBD1. CDR3 length equals 20 residues. Per the germline V gene, CDR1 is SGHTA and CDR2 is FQGNSA. Germline trimming cut 0 bases from V and 4 bases from J; bases unmatched to any gene: 18. The CDR3 nucleotides are TGTGCCAGCAGCTTAGCGGGACAGGGCGAGGCTGGGGTGAATCTAGAGACCCAGTACTTC. It is translated as CASSLAGQGEAGVNLETQYF.

This rearrangement joins TRBV19 to TRBJ2-1; tentatively, D is TRBD1 (6 bases). From germline, CDR1 is LNHDA and CDR2 SQIVND (reference sequence). V was trimmed by 6 bases and J by 8 bases, leaving 23 bases between them. The CDR3 loop spans 16 amino acids. CDR3 sequence: CASSLFGTISIDEQFF. CDR3 in DNA: TGTGCCAGTAGCCTTTTCGGGACAATAAGTATCGATGAGCAGTTCTTC.

The gene calls are TRBV9 and TRBJ1-6; TRBD1 matches 8 bases. Germline values: CDR1 SGDLS, CDR2 YYNGEE. This CDR3 region has 15 residues. V shed 4 bases, J shed 7 bases, and the junction held 7 bases outside the gene matches. The CDR3 reads CASSSGQGGNSPLHF. The CDR3 nucleotides read TGTGCCAGCAGCTCCGGACAGGGAGGGAATTCACCCCTCCACTTT.

The chain is built from TRBV5-6 and TRBJ1-2; D may be TRBD1 (6 bases). The germline V gene encodes CDR1 SGHDT and CDR2 YYEEEE. Trimming took 4 bases from V and 7 from J, leaving 17 bases between them. The CDR3 spans 14 residues. Here the CDR3 reads CASSGKGESAGYTF. The CDR3 coding sequence is TGTGCCAGCAGCGGAAAGGGGGAGTCGGCTGGCTACACCTTC.

This clone was detected only once. The genes are TRBV5-1 and TRBJ1-1; a possible D gene is TRBD1 (6 bases). Per the germline V gene, CDR1 is SGHRS and CDR2 is YFSETQ. The CDR3 sequence is 13 residues long. V was shortened by 5 bases and J by 5 bases, with 13 bases between the two germline ends. The CDR3 nucleotides are TGCGCCAGCAGTATGGGACACACAACTGAAGCTTTCTTT. The encoded protein is CASSMGHTTEAFF.

V and J are TRBV2 and TRBJ2-7; TRBD1 matches 7 bases. V trimming: 2 bases; J trimming: 3 bases; junction bases outside the gene matches: 7. The CDR3 has 15 amino acids. Per the germline V gene, CDR1 is SNHLY and CDR2 is FYNNEI. The CDR3 sequence is CASSEFGTVNYEQYF. In DNA form, the CDR3 reads TGTGCCAGCAGTGAATTCGGGACAGTGAACTACGAGCAGTACTTC. Using reference TRBV2 and TRBJ2-7 for the parts outside the CDR3, the full variable domain is EPEVTQTPSHQVTQMGQEVILRCVPISNHLYFYWYRQILGQKVEFLVSFYNNEISEKSEIFDDQFSVERPDGSNFTLKIRSTKLEDSAMYFCASSEFGTVNYEQYFGPGTRLTVT.

This clone has only a few counts. The chain carries TRBV19 and TRBJ2-7; 7 bases agree with TRBD2. The CDR3 contains 13 residues. Losses at the gene ends were 5 bases for V and 2 bases for J; bases not matched to a gene: 3. From germline, CDR1 is LNHDA and CDR2 SQIVND (reference sequence). This chain's CDR3 is CASSAGLAYEQYF. CDR3 nucleotides: TGTGCCAGTAGTGCTGGACTAGCCTACGAGCAGTACTTC.

This chain connects TRBV19 to TRBJ2-6, with D unresolved. Germline CDR1 is LNHDA and CDR2 is SQIVND (reference sequence). Trimming took off 7 bases at V and 0 bases at J, with 10 bases between the two ends. The CDR3 contains 15 residues. The CDR3 loop reads CASTSTVSGANVLTF. CDR3 nucleotide sequence: TGTGCCAGTACCTCTACAGTCTCTGGGGCCAACGTCCTGACTTTC.

The chain joins TRBV5-1 to TRBJ2-1; 8 nucleotides align to TRBD2. CDR1 SGHRS and CDR2 YFSETQ come from the germline V gene. V shed 4 bases and J 8 bases; nucleotides not matched to a gene: 11. The CDR3 spans 15 residues. As DNA, the CDR3 is TGCGCCAGCAGCCCGGGTGGGCGGGAGGACTATGAGCAGTTCTTC. Translating it yields CASSPGGREDYEQFF. The entire variable domain, with the rest obtained from reference TRBV5-1 and TRBJ2-1, is as follows: KAGVTQTPRYLIKTRGQQVTLSCSPISGHRSVSWYQQTPGQGLQFLFEYFSETQRNKGNFPGRFSGRQFSNSRSEMNVSTLELGDSALYLCASSPGGREDYEQFFGPGTRLTVL.

The J gene is TRBJ2-5, the V gene TRBV7-2, with 9 bases fitting TRBD1. V lost 4 bases and J lost 3; bases outside the gene matches: 3. The V gene's germline CDR1 is SGHTA and CDR2 FQGNSA. The CDR3 contains 14 residues. The CDR3 loop reads CASSWRTGEETQYF. The CDR3 nucleotides read TGTGCCAGCAGCTGGAGGACAGGGGAAGAGACCCAGTACTTC. The complete variable domain, with remaining parts taken from reference TRBV7-2 and TRBJ2-5, reads GAGVSQSPSNKVTEKGKDVELRCDPISGHTALYWYRQSLGQGLEFLIYFQGNSAPDKSGLPSDRFSAERTGGSVSTLTIQRTQQEDSAVYLCASSWRTGEETQYFGPGTRLLVL.

The chain recombines TRBV19 with TRBJ1-5; no firm D call. Germline V CDR1 and CDR2: LNHDA, SQIVND (reference sequence). The ends were cut back, 2 bases at V and 7 bases at J, with 18 bases in the middle. This CDR3 has 16 amino acids. As DNA, the CDR3 is TGTGCCAGTAGTATATCGGTGACCAGGTATGAGCAGCCCCAGCATTTT. It yields the protein CASSISVTRYEQPQHF.

The chain has TRBV4-2 and TRBJ2-2; D may be TRBD1 (6 bases). This CDR3 region has 16 residues. Trimming left V 3 bases short and J 4 bases short, with 15 bases between. From germline, CDR1 is LGHNA and CDR2 YNFKEQ. CDR3 in amino acids: CASSHSQGLGTGELFF. In DNA, the CDR3 is TGTGCCAGCAGCCATTCCCAGGGGCTGGGCACCGGGGAGCTGTTTTTT.

This chain connects TRBV6-5 to TRBJ2-7; weak D call: TRBD1 (6 bases). Trimming took 6 bases from V and 1 from J, leaving 16 bases between them. The CDR3 has 15 residues. Germline lookup yields CDR1 MNHEY and CDR2 SVGAGI. CDR3 amino acids: CASSISGADSYEQYF. The CDR3 DNA reads TGTGCCAGCAGCATCTCAGGGGCCGATTCCTACGAGCAGTACTTC.

The V call is TRBV19, the J call TRBJ2-7, with TRBD2 identical over 8 bases. Per germline, CDR1 LNHDA and CDR2 SQIVND (reference sequence). The CDR3 is 14 amino acids. V trimming: 5 bases; J trimming: 2 bases; junction bases outside the gene matches: 5. CDR3 loop: CASSPSGGPYEQYF. The DNA for the CDR3 is TGTGCCAGTAGTCCGTCGGGGGGGCCCTACGAGCAGTACTTC.

The V call is TRBV6-5, the J call TRBJ2-7; TRBD1 aligns across 7 bases. The CDR3 totals 14 residues. The germline V gene encodes CDR1 MNHEY and CDR2 SVGAGI. Trimming took 6 bases from V and 2 from J; bases not matched to a gene: 7. Here the CDR3 DNA reads TGTGCCAGCAGCTACGGACAGGCCGCCTACGAGCAGTACTTC. It encodes CASSYGQAAYEQYF.

This chain links TRBV28 with TRBJ1-2; TRBD1 matches 7 bases. This CDR3 region has 13 residues. Germline lookup yields CDR1 MDHEN and CDR2 SYDVKM. The V segment lost 10 bases and the J segment 4 bases; nucleotides outside the gene matches: 9. The CDR3 DNA reads TGTGCCATATCTACGACAGGGAGCTATGGCTACACCTTC. Translated: CAISTTGSYGYTF.

J is TRBJ2-5 and V is TRBV13; 7 nucleotides match TRBD2. V trimming: 1 base; J trimming: 4 bases; junction bases outside the gene matches: 3. The germline gives CDR1 PRHDT, CDR2 FYEKMQ (reference sequence). There are 14 residues in the CDR3. This chain's CDR3 is CASSLVSSGETQYF. As DNA, the CDR3 is TGTGCCAGCAGCTTAGTTTCTAGCGGAGAGACCCAGTACTTC.

As DNA, the CDR3 is TGTGCCAGCAGTTTATACGGGACAGGGGACCTCTGGGAGCAGTACTTC. Its protein is CASSLYGTGDLWEQYF. The V call is TRBV27, the J call TRBJ2-7; 10 bases map to TRBD1. With V trimmed by 1 base and J by 7 bases, 10 bases remained unmatched. Germline loops: CDR1 MNHEY, CDR2 SMNVEV (reference sequence). This CDR3 is 16 amino acids long.